This record looks at one T cell receptor beta chain sequence and its context. What it binds is not known. The read finishes 3 residues shy of the CDR3 end, and the germline J gene is used to complete it. This entry comes from a study of T cells in women clearing cervical HPV infection. In the study overall: Control women cleared a single incident HPV16 infection within 12 months. Findings and caveats of the study: Cases and controls were distinguished at AUC roughly 0.83 by richness and V genes. T-cell numbers per sample were unknown and may explain richness differences.

This CDR3 is 14 amino acids long. Losses at the gene ends were 4 bases for V and 5 bases for J; bases not matched to a gene: 7. Germline lookup yields CDR1 SGHRS and CDR2 YFSETQ. Assay used: immunoSEQ multiplex PCR; TCRdb lists only in-frame clones, some missing. This listing includes 45,000 to 55,000 clones. This clonotype was sampled from a woman aged 18 to 75 with a cervical HPV16 infection that either progressed to CIN3+ or cleared (not recorded which). The V call is TRBV5-1, the J call TRBJ2-3, with 7 bases matching TRBD1. Material: blood buffy coat. This CDR3 reads CASSALGGRDTQYF. The CDR3 DNA, read in part, is TGCGCCAGCAGCGCCTTAGGGGGCAGAGATACG.